This TCR beta chain was identified during a study of T-cell memory formation after mild COVID-19. Note on this clonotype: Its antigen is unknown.

General study points: Some clones that responded turned up in pre-infection memory, which suggests that cross-reactive memory joined in.

TCRalpha and TCRbeta libraries used 5'RACE with constant-segment primers and UMIs. MiXCR was run by TCRdb on the 5' RACE reads, yielding one entry per CDR3 protein. The data contain around 150,000 distinct CDR3 sequences, roughly 15% of them singletons. The sample was PBMCs or a T cell subset sorted from them (not recorded which). The sequence was obtained from an adult woman who had mild COVID-19 (a few samples of this study predate the infection). Cell type and time point are not known.

CDR3 amino acids: CATSDFDLGPRSYTF. CDR3 bases: TGTGCCACCAGTGATTTTGACCTCGGGCCTCGGAGCTACACCTTC. The V and J genes are TRBV24-1 and TRBJ1-2; D not resolved. With 1 base removed from V and 9 bases from J, the gap between germline ends came to 17 bases. The CDR3 runs to 15 residues. In germline, CDR1 is KGHDR, CDR2 SFDVKD.